The 27 T cell receptor beta chains listed next were all sequenced from one sample in a study of T cells in Graves' hyperthyroidism and ophthalmopathy. The TCR beta CDR3 regions underwent amplification using RNA transcripts as the source. The primer set for the first-round RT-PCR of the TCR CDR3 was HTBI. MiXCR, applied by TCRdb to the multiplex PCR reads, yields one record per CDR3 protein. The repertoire holds some 400,000 distinct CDR3 sequences, approximately 15% seen once, with 9.5% to 11% in the top ten. Material: blood. The receptors originated from a woman in her sixties with Graves' hyperthyroidism.

The rearrangement links TRBV12-5 to TRBJ2-2, with D possibly matching TRBD2 (5 bases). CDR1 and CDR2 from the germline V gene are LGHNT and FRNRAP. This CDR3 is 12 amino acids long. V lost 6 bases to trimming and J lost 4 bases, with 6 bases between them. Here the CDR3 DNA reads TGTGCTAGTGGCAGCGGCACCGGGGAGCTGTTTTTT. Its protein product is CASGSGTGELFF.

This clonotype was picked up many times. The chain employs TRBV5-5 and TRBJ2-7; no definite D call. Trimming left V 1 base short and J 3 bases short, with 14 bases between. Per the germline V gene, CDR1 is SGHKS and CDR2 is YYEKEE (reference sequence). CDR3 length: 15 residues. The CDR3 nucleotides read TGTGCCAGCAGCTTGACGCCAAACAGCAACTACGAGCAGTACTTC. The encoded protein is CASSLTPNSNYEQYF.

This clonotype was observed many times. The chain recombines TRBV2 with TRBJ1-1; TRBD1 might be the D (6 bases). This CDR3 spans 14 amino acids. The germline gives CDR1 SNHLY, CDR2 FYNNEI. Trimming took off 6 bases at V and 2 bases at J, with 13 bases between the two ends. CDR3 in amino acids: CASREDSSNTEAFF. The DNA of the CDR3 is TGTGCCAGCAGGGAGGACAGTTCTAACACTGAAGCTTTCTTT. Full variable domain (missing parts from reference TRBV2 and TRBJ1-1): EPEVTQTPSHQVTQMGQEVILRCVPISNHLYFYWYRQILGQKVEFLVSFYNNEISEKSEIFDDQFSVERPDGSNFTLKIRSTKLEDSAMYFCASREDSSNTEAFFGQGTRLTVV.

Worth noting for this clonotype: Since a much larger clone is just one base distant, this may be a read error. The chain recombines TRBV19 with TRBJ2-7; 7 nucleotides align to TRBD2. The CDR3 has 16 amino acids. Germline V gene sequence: CDR1 LNHDA, CDR2 SQIVND (reference sequence). The trim removed 5 bases at V and 0 bases at J, leaving 10 bases unmatched. As DNA, the CDR3 is TGTGCCAGTAGTGATCCGGGGGGACCGAACTCCTACGAGCAGTACTTC. It translates to CASSDPGGPNSYEQYF.

This clonotype was seen repeatedly, ten times or more. The chain links TRBV7-9 to TRBJ2-1, with D uncertain. Trimming pared 4 bases from V and 15 bases from J, leaving 13 bases between. There are 11 residues in the CDR3. From germline, CDR1 is SEHNR and CDR2 FQNEAQ (reference sequence). The CDR3 reads CASSSNERWFF. DNA of the CDR3: TGTGCCAGCAGCTCTAATGAACGCTGGTTCTTC.

CDR3 in DNA: TGTGCCAGTAGATCCGGCGGGGCTAACACCGGGGAGCTGTTTTTT. Translated: CASRSGGANTGELFF. The genes are TRBV19 and TRBJ2-2; D is perhaps TRBD2 (6 bases). The CDR3 covers 15 residues. Germline V CDR1 and CDR2: LNHDA, SQIVND (reference sequence). V was trimmed by 6 bases and J by 2 bases, leaving 13 bases between them.

There are a few counts of this clonotype. The chain combines TRBV5-1 with TRBJ1-5; D is perhaps TRBD1 (5 bases). Germline-derived CDR1 and CDR2 are SGHRS and YFSETQ. Between the trimmed V and J ends, which lost 1 base and 4 bases, there was a span of 12 bases. This CDR3 region has 15 residues. This CDR3 reads CASSLSDSNNQPQHF. CDR3 nucleotides: TGCGCCAGCAGCTTGTCCGACAGTAATAATCAGCCCCAGCATTTT.

The V gene is TRBV7-2, the J gene TRBJ2-3, with D maybe TRBD1 (5 bases). The V gene's germline CDR1 is SGHTA and CDR2 FQGNSA. V lost 3 bases to trimming and J lost 4 bases, with 17 bases between them. The CDR3 is made up of 16 amino acids. CDR3 sequence reads: CASSLRSRVGPDTQYF. The CDR3, as DNA: TGTGCCAGCAGCTTGAGATCTAGAGTGGGGCCAGATACGCAGTATTTT.

This clonotype has ten or more counts. The chain links TRBV12-3 or TRBV12-4 to TRBJ1-1, with TRBD1 matching over 7 bases. V shed 6 bases, J shed 5 bases, and the junction held 9 bases outside the gene matches. The CDR3 covers 14 residues. CDR3: CASSTRQGGTEAFF. Here the CDR3 DNA reads TGTGCCAGCAGCACCAGGCAGGGGGGAACTGAAGCTTTCTTT.

This clonotype was recorded at least ten times. The V gene is TRBV3-1, the J gene TRBJ1-1; D ambiguous. From germline, CDR1 is LGHDT and CDR2 YNNKEL (reference sequence). V was shortened by 4 bases and J by 5 bases, with 8 bases between the two germline ends. The CDR3 has 12 residues. CDR3 in DNA: TGTGCCAGCAGCCTACCTGGAACTGAAGCTTTCTTT. Translating it yields CASSLPGTEAFF.

This clonotype was counted ten times or more. The chain recombines TRBV5-5 with TRBJ2-1, with D maybe TRBD2 (5 bases). Germline V CDR1 and CDR2: SGHKS, YYEKEE (reference sequence). There are 15 residues in the CDR3. Trimming left V 0 bases short and J 0 bases short, with 7 bases between. The CDR3 DNA reads TGTGCCAGCAGCTTGGTCGGGAACTCCTACAATGAGCAGTTCTTC. Amino acid sequence: CASSLVGNSYNEQFF.

This clonotype was detected many times. V is TRBV27 and J is TRBJ2-1; 9 bases fit TRBD2. Germline V gene sequence: CDR1 MNHEY, CDR2 SMNVEV (reference sequence). The CDR3 is 14 residues long. V lost 6 bases and J lost 6; bases outside the gene matches: 6. The CDR3 nucleotides read TGTGCCAGCAGCCGTGGGACTAGCTTCAATGAGCAGTTCTTC. Protein product: CASSRGTSFNEQFF.

Ten or more counts support this clonotype. The rearrangement joins TRBV6-1 to TRBJ2-5, with D uncertain. This CDR3 contains 14 residues. Germline V lookup: CDR1 MNHNS, CDR2 SASEGT. The V gene lost 8 bases and the J gene lost 0 bases, with 13 bases spanning the gap. Here the CDR3 DNA reads TGTGCCAGCGGAACGGTTGTGTACCAAGAGACCCAGTACTTC. It encodes CASGTVVYQETQYF.

V usage is TRBV5-1 and J usage is TRBJ2-7; D is possibly TRBD1 (6 bases). Germline-derived CDR1 and CDR2 are SGHRS and YFSETQ. The CDR3 sequence is 15 residues long. V lost 1 base to trimming and J lost 2 bases, with 13 bases between them. The CDR3 DNA follows: TGCGCCAGCAGCTTGAGTGGGGGCCCCCCCTACGAGCAGTACTTC. It specifies CASSLSGGPPYEQYF.

This clonotype was found a few times. The V call is TRBV10-3, the J call TRBJ2-7; 7 bases map to TRBD2. This CDR3 has 13 amino acids. Unmatched junction bases numbered 6, after V lost 6 bases and J lost 4 bases. The germline V gene has CDR1 ENHRY and CDR2 SYGVKD. CDR3 loop: CAIRGGRGYEQYF. The CDR3 coding sequence is TGTGCCATCAGAGGCGGGAGAGGGTACGAGCAGTACTTC.

This clonotype has ten or more counts. The CDR3 coding sequence is TGTGCCAGCAGTCCAGATGGGACTAGTTCCTACGAGCAGTACTTC. Encoded protein: CASSPDGTSSYEQYF. The chain carries TRBV11-3 and TRBJ2-7; 8 bases align to TRBD2. Germline CDR1 is SGHNT and CDR2 is YENEEA. This CDR3 has 15 amino acids. With 6 bases clipped from V and 1 base from J, the junction kept 8 bases outside the gene matches. Complete variable domain (other parts from reference TRBV11-3 and TRBJ2-7): EAGVVQSPRYKIIEKKQPVAFWCNPISGHNTLYWYLQNLGQGPELLIRYENEEAVDDSQLPKDRFSAERLKGVDSTLKIQPAELGDSAVYLCASSPDGTSSYEQYFGPGTRLTVT.

The V call is TRBV6-2 or TRBV6-3, the J call TRBJ2-5, with TRBD2 matching 10 bases. The germline V gene has CDR1 MNHEY and CDR2 SVGEGT. V dropped 8 bases and J dropped 5; count of bases not matched to a gene: 8. The CDR3 loop spans 14 amino acids. The CDR3 is CASGAGGPSETQYF. In nucleotides, the CDR3 is TGTGCCAGCGGAGCGGGAGGGCCGTCGGAGACCCAGTACTTC.

The table lists this clonotype with many counts. This rearrangement joins TRBV28 to TRBJ2-5; TRBD1 matches at 10 bases. The CDR3 totals 16 residues. Per germline, CDR1 MDHEN and CDR2 SYDVKM. The junction had 10 bases not matched to a gene; V was cut back by 5 bases and J by 4 bases. The DNA of the CDR3 is TGTGCCAGCAGTCCCCCGGGACAGGGGCGGGGAGAGACCCAGTACTTC. This encodes CASSPPGQGRGETQYF.

Comment on this clonotype: A much larger clone lies a single base off, so this may be a read error. The J gene is TRBJ1-4, the V gene TRBV6-1; D is undetermined. This CDR3 contains 15 residues. Trimming removed 6 bases from V and 0 bases from J, with 11 bases in between. Germline V gene lookup returns CDR1 MNHNS and CDR2 SASEGT. The CDR3 region is CASSGGLATNEKLFF. The CDR3 DNA sequence: TGTGCCAGCAGCGGAGGTCTTGCAACTAATGAAAAACTGTTTTTT.

This clonotype was counted only a few times. The gene calls are TRBV12-5 and TRBJ2-2; D gene ambiguous. Germline V gene sequence: CDR1 LGHNT, CDR2 FRNRAP. The CDR3 loop spans 13 amino acids. Trimming took off 6 bases at V and 5 bases at J, with 10 bases between the two ends. The DNA for the CDR3 is TGTGCTAGTGGAGGCGGAACTACCGGGGAGCTGTTTTTT. Its protein is CASGGGTTGELFF.

J is TRBJ2-2 and V is TRBV9, with D perhaps matching TRBD1 or TRBD2 (5 bases each). Trimming removed 2 bases from V and 5 bases from J, with 13 bases in between. The CDR3 length is 15 residues. Per the germline V gene, CDR1 is SGDLS and CDR2 is YYNGEE. In DNA, the CDR3 is TGTGCCAGCAGCGTCGTTACTGGGGGTACCGGGGAGCTGTTTTTT. Translating gives CASSVVTGGTGELFF.

In this sample, this clonotype turned up many times. The chain joins TRBV20-1 to TRBJ2-1, with D unclear. Germline V gives CDR1 DFQATT, CDR2 SNEGSKA (reference sequence). The length of the CDR3 is 14 residues. The germline V and J ends were trimmed by 3 bases and 6 bases, with 15 bases remaining between them. The CDR3 nucleotides read TGCAGTGCTAGTATCCCGTCTGACGCCAATGAGCAGTTCTTC. Its protein is CSASIPSDANEQFF.

This chain links TRBV6-1 with TRBJ2-5, with a weak D call TRBD1 (5 bases). V was shortened by 6 bases and J by 1 base, with 15 bases between the two germline ends. The CDR3 is 15 amino acids. CDR1 is MNHNS and CDR2 is SASEGT in the germline V gene. The CDR3 bases are TGTGCCAGCAGCCAAGGACCGGACATCCAAGAGACCCAGTACTTC. It specifies CASSQGPDIQETQYF.

This clonotype was found many times. The gene calls are TRBV3-1 and TRBJ1-1; D is perhaps TRBD1 (5 bases). Per germline, CDR1 LGHDT and CDR2 YNNKEL (reference sequence). The ends were cut back, 1 base at V and 6 bases at J, with 15 bases in the middle. This CDR3 region has 15 residues. The CDR3 loop reads CASSQAMPQGPEAFF. The CDR3 DNA is TGTGCCAGCAGCCAAGCAATGCCTCAGGGCCCTGAAGCTTTCTTT.

This clonotype occurred many times. The chain recombines TRBV11-3 with TRBJ2-7; D is undetermined. Germline assignment: CDR1 SGHNT and CDR2 YENEEA. The CDR3 has 13 amino acids. V lost 3 bases, J lost 3 bases, and 9 bases lay in between. CDR3 bases: TGTGCCAGCAGCTTCCCGACCCTCTACGAGCAGTACTTC. Translating gives CASSFPTLYEQYF.

This clonotype was detected many times. The genes are TRBV6-5 and TRBJ2-2; TRBD1 is a possible D gene (5 bases). Trimming took 4 bases from V and 0 from J, leaving 15 bases between them. The CDR3 sequence is 17 residues long. The germline CDR1 and CDR2 sequences are MNHEY and SVGAGI. The CDR3 sequence is CASSFSLRASNTGELFF. In DNA, the CDR3 is TGTGCCAGCAGTTTTTCCCTCAGGGCCTCGAACACCGGGGAGCTGTTTTTT.

This clonotype was counted many times. V is TRBV5-1 and J is TRBJ1-4; D possibly corresponds to TRBD1 (5 bases). Trimming pared 2 bases from V and 0 bases from J, leaving 5 bases between. Germline V gene data show CDR1 as SGHRS and CDR2 as YFSETQ. The CDR3 extends over 14 amino acids. CDR3 coding DNA: TGCGCCAGCAGCTTACAGGCAACTAATGAAAAACTGTTTTTT. Protein: CASSLQATNEKLFF.